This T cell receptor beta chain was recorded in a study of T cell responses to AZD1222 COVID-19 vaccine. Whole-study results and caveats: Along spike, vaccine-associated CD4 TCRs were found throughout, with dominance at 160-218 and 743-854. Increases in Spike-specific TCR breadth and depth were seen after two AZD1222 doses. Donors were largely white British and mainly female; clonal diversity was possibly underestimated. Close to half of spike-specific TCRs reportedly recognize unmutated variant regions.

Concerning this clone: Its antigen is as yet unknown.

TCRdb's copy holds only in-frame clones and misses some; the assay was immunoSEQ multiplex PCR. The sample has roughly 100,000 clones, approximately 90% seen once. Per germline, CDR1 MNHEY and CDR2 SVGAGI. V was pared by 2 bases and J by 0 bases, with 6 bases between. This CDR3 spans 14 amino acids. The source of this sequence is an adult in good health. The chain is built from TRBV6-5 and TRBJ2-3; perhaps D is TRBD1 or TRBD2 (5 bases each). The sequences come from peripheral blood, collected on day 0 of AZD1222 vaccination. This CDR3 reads CASSYRDSTDTQYF. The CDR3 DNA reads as TGTGCCAGCAGTTACAGGGACAGCACAGATACGCAGTATTTT.